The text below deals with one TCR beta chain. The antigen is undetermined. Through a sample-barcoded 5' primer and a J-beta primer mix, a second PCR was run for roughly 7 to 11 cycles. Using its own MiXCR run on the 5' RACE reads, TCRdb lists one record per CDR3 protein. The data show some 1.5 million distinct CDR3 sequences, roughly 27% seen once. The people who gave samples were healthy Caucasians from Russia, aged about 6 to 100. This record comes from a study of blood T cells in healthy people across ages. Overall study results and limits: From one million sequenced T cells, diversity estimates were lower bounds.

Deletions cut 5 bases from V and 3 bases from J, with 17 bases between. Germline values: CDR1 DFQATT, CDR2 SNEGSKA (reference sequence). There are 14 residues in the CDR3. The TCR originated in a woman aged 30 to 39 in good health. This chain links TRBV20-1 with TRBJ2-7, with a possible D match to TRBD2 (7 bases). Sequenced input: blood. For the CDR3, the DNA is TGCAGTGCTCTCGAGGGGGGGGGCTACTACGAGCAGTACTTC. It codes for CSALEGGGYYEQYF.